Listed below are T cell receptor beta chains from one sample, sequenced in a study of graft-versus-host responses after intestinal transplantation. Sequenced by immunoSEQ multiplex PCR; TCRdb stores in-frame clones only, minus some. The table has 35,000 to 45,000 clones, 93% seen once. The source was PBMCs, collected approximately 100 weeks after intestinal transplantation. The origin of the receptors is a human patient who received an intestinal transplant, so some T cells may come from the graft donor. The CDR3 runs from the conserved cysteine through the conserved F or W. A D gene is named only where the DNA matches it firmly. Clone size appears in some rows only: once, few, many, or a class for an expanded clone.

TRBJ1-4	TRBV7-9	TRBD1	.	CASSPGDSEKLFF	TGTGCCAGCAGCCCCGGGGACAGTGAAAAACTGTTTTTT
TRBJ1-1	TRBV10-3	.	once	CAIRGSDRLNTEAFF	TGTGCCATCAGGGGCTCCGACCGCCTGAACACTGAAGCTTTCTTT
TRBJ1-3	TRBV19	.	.	CASSRGGGNTIYF	TGTGCCAGTAGTCGGGGCGGTGGAAACACCATATATTTT
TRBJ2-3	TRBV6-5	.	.	CASSPGQSTDTQYF	TGTGCCAGCAGCCCAGGACAGAGCACAGATACGCAGTATTTT
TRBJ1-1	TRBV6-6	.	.	CASSSRQGLYTEAFF	TGTGCCAGCAGTTCCCGGCAGGGATTATACACTGAAGCTTTCTTT
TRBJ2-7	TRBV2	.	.	CASSENFGSSSYEQYF	TGTGCCAGCAGTGAAAATTTCGGATCGAGCTCCTACGAGCAGTACTTC
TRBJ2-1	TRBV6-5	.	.	CASSYKSYNEQFF	TGTGCCAGCAGTTACAAGTCCTACAATGAGCAGTTCTTC
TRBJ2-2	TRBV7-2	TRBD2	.	CASSLVTGLAGGELFF	TGTGCCAGCAGCTTAGTCACGGGACTAGCGGGCGGGGAGCTGTTTTTT
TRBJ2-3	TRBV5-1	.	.	CASSFSISLATDTQYF	TGCGCCAGCAGCTTCTCGATCAGCTTGGCCACAGATACGCAGTATTTT
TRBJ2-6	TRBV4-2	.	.	CASSQDGGGANVLTF	TGTGCCAGCAGCCAAGATGGGGGTGGGGCCAACGTCCTGACTTTC
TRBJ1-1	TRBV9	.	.	CASSVDGRGTEAFF	TGTGCCAGCAGCGTAGATGGGCGAGGCACTGAAGCTTTCTTT
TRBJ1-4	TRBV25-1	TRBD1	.	CASSEIGGQGEKLFF	TGTGCCAGCAGTGAAATTGGGGGACAGGGAGAAAAACTGTTTTTT